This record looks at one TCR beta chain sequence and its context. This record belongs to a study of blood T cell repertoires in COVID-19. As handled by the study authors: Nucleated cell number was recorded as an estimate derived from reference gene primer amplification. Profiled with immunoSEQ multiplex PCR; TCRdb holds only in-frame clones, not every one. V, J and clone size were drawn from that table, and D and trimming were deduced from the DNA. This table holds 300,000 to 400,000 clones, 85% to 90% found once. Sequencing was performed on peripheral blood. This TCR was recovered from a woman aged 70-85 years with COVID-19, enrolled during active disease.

The DNA for the CDR3 is TGTGCCAGCAGTTACGGCCAGGGTGGCTACACCTTC. It translates to CASSYGQGGYTF. This chain connects TRBV6-5 to TRBJ1-2, with D tentatively TRBD1 (5 bases). CDR3 length equals 12 residues. Germline values: CDR1 MNHEY, CDR2 SVGAGI. Trimming removed 2 bases from V and 7 bases from J, with 8 bases in between.